This entry lists 8 T cell receptor beta chains sequenced from one sample in a study of T-cell memory formation after mild COVID-19. Via MiXCR, TCRdb re-called the 5' RACE reads, giving one row per CDR3 protein. The sample lists roughly 300,000 distinct CDR3 sequences; roughly 8% were seen once. The sequenced material came from PBMCs or a T cell subset sorted from them (not recorded which). These receptors all stem from a man aged 18 to 29 who had mild COVID-19 (a few samples of this study predate the infection). Cell type and time point are not known.

In its sample, this clonotype was seen many times. The chain employs TRBV5-6 and TRBJ2-3; D possibly corresponds to TRBD2 (5 bases). V dropped 0 bases and J dropped 2 bases, with 10 bases sitting between them. The CDR3 is 15 amino acids. Germline-derived CDR1 and CDR2 are SGHDT and YYEEEE. As DNA, the CDR3 is TGTGCCAGCAGCTTGGGTGGACTCGTCACAGATACGCAGTATTTT. Protein product: CASSLGGLVTDTQYF.

This clonotype was seen ten or more times. The chain has TRBV5-1 and TRBJ2-5, with no clear D. The CDR3 runs 12 residues. Germline V gene data show CDR1 as SGHRS and CDR2 as YFSETQ. Trimming pared 1 base from V and 5 bases from J, leaving 6 bases between. CDR3 sequence: CASSLSQETQYF. As DNA, the CDR3 is TGCGCCAGCAGCTTGTCTCAGGAGACCCAGTACTTC.

The chain carries TRBV18 and TRBJ2-5; perhaps TRBD2 as D (7 bases). Germline assignment: CDR1 KGHSH and CDR2 LQKENI. This CDR3 has 15 residues. Trimming pared 0 bases from V and 3 bases from J, leaving 11 bases between. The DNA of the CDR3 is TGTGCCAGCTCACCACCGACGGGGGGCAAAGAGACCCAGTACTTC. Its protein is CASSPPTGGKETQYF.

The chain couples TRBV4-2 to TRBJ1-6; D may be TRBD1 (5 bases). Trimming stripped 4 bases from V and 10 bases from J, with 14 bases between. Germline V gene lookup returns CDR1 LGHNA and CDR2 YNFKEQ. CDR3 length: 14 amino acids. The CDR3 nucleotides read TGTGCCAGCAGCCTCGGAGGGGATCAATCACCCCTCCACTTT. Translating it yields CASSLGGDQSPLHF.

The V and J genes are TRBV20-1 and TRBJ2-5; D is uncertain. V shed 0 bases and J shed 1 base, with 9 bases lying between them. This CDR3 contains 14 residues. Germline CDR1 DFQATT, CDR2 SNEGSKA (reference sequence). The CDR3 sequence is CSARDSAVQETQYF. The DNA of the CDR3 is TGCAGTGCTAGAGATTCGGCGGTCCAAGAGACCCAGTACTTC.

This clonotype was recorded a few times. The CDR3, as DNA: TGTGCCAGCAGCGTAGCAGCTAGCGGGCGCACAGATACGCAGTATTTT. Protein product: CASSVAASGRTDTQYF. The V call is TRBV9, the J call TRBJ2-3, with TRBD2 matching 8 bases. Germline CDR1 reads SGDLS; CDR2 reads YYNGEE. V shed 0 bases and J 1 base; nucleotides not matched to a gene: 4. This CDR3 region has 16 residues.

Only a few counts were recorded for this clonotype. This chain joins TRBV29-1 and TRBJ2-2; 7 bases align to TRBD1. Looked up from germline, CDR1 is SQVTM and CDR2 is ANQGSEA. The CDR3 is made up of 13 amino acids. V shed 4 bases and J 4 bases; nucleotides not matched to a gene: 3. The CDR3 DNA is TGCAGCGTTGCGGCAGGGGGCACCGGGGAGCTGTTTTTT. This gives the protein CSVAAGGTGELFF.

The chain links TRBV7-9 to TRBJ2-5; TRBD1 matches 9 bases. The CDR3 spans 15 residues. Trimming cost V 6 bases and J 2 bases; bases outside gene matches: 7. Germline V CDR1 and CDR2: SEHNR, FQNEAQ (reference sequence). The CDR3 loop reads CASSKPDRGQETQYF. CDR3 nucleotides: TGTGCCAGCAGTAAACCCGACAGGGGGCAAGAGACCCAGTACTTC.